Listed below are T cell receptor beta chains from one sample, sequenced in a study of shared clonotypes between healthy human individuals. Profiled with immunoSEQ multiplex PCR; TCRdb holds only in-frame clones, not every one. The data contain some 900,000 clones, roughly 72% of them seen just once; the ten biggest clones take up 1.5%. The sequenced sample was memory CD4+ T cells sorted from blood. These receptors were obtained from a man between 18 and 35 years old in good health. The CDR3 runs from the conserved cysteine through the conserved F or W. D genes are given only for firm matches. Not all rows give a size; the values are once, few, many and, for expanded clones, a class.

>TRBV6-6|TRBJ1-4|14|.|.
CASLTPGNNEKLFF
TGTGCCAGCCTGACCCCGGGAAATAATGAAAAACTGTTTTTT
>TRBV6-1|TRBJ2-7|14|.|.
CASSGGHITYEQYF
TGTGCCAGCTCGGGGGGACACATCACCTACGAGCAGTACTTC
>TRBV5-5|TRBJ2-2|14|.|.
CASSPREATGELFF
TGTGCCAGCAGCCCCAGGGAGGCGACCGGGGAGCTGTTTTTT
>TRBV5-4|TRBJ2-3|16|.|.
CASSLEGGATTDTQYF
TGTGCCAGCAGCTTGGAGGGCGGGGCGACCACAGATACGCAGTATTTT
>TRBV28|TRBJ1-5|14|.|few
CASSITGTNQPQHF
TGTGCCAGCAGTATTACAGGGACCAATCAGCCCCAGCATTTT
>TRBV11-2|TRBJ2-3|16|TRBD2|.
CASSLRTSRDTDTQYF
TGTGCCAGCAGCTTAAGGACTAGCCGTGACACAGATACGCAGTATTTT
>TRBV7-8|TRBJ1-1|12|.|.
CASSLVGPETFF
TGTGCCAGCAGCTTAGTTGGGCCAGAGACTTTCTTT
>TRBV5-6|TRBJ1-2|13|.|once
CASSWVQQPGDTF
TGTGCCAGCAGCTGGGTTCAACAGCCCGGGGACACCTTC
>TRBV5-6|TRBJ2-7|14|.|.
CASSLSGRTYEQYF
TGTGCCAGCAGCTTGTCGGGCCGAACCTACGAGCAGTACTTC
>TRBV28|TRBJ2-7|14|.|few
CASSHRYTPYEQYF
TGTGCCAGCAGTCATCGATACACGCCCTACGAGCAGTACTTC
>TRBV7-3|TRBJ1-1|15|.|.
CASSSSGNSDTEAFF
TGTGCCAGCAGCTCATCGGGGAATTCGGACACTGAAGCTTTCTTT
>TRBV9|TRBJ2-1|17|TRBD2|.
CASSVSSSGSSYNEQFF
TGTGCCAGCAGCGTATCGTCGAGCGGGAGCTCCTACAATGAGCAGTTCTTC
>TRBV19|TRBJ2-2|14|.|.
CASGGQTNTGELFF
TGTGCCAGTGGAGGCCAAACGAACACCGGGGAGCTGTTTTTT
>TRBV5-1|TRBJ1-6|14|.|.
CASAAGGRDSPLHF
TGCGCCAGCGCTGCGGGAGGGAGGGATTCACCCCTCCACTTT
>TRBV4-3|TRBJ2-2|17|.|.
CASSQTPQGRDTGELFF
TGCGCCAGCAGCCAAACCCCCCAGGGGCGTGACACCGGGGAGCTGTTTTTT
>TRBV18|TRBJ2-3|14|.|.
CASSPPTRTDTQYF
TGTGCCAGCTCACCACCAACCCGGACAGATACGCAGTATTTT
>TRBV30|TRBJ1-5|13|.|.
CAWSVSVGQPQHF
TGTGCCTGGAGTGTATCGGTTGGGCAGCCCCAGCATTTT
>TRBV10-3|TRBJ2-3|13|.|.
CATRAGTGDTQYF
TGTGCCACCCGGGCAGGTACCGGGGATACGCAGTATTTT
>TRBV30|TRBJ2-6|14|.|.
CAGALGSGANVLTF
TGTGCCGGAGCCCTAGGCTCTGGGGCCAACGTCCTGACTTTC
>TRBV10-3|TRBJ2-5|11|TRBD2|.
CAIRGGETQYF
TGTGCCATCAGGGGGGGGGAGACCCAGTACTTC
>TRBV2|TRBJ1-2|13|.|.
CASSENRVYGYTF
TGTGCCAGCAGCGAAAACAGGGTCTATGGCTACACCTTC
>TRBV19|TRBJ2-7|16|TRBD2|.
CASSFQLAVPSYEQYF
TGTGCCAGTAGTTTCCAACTAGCGGTGCCCTCCTACGAGCAGTACTTC
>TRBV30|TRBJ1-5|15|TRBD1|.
CAWSVQGNSNQPQHF
TGTGCCTGGAGTGTACAGGGGAATAGCAATCAGCCCCAGCATTTT
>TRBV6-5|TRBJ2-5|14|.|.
CASSRGSGQETQYF
TGTGCCAGCAGTAGGGGGTCAGGGCAAGAGACCCAGTACTTC
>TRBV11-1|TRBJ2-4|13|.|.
CASSPPKRDIQYF
TGTGCCAGCAGTCCGCCTAAAAGGGACATTCAGTACTTC
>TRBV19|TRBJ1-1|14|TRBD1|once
CASSLRQGVTEAFF
TGTGCCAGTAGTCTCCGACAGGGAGTCACTGAAGCTTTCTTT
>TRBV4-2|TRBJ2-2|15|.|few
CASSQDAVNTGELFF
TGTGCCAGCAGCCAAGATGCTGTGAACACCGGGGAGCTGTTTTTT
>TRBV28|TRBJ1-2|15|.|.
CASSYPGGSDYGYTF
TGTGCCAGCAGCTACCCCGGGGGCTCAGACTATGGCTACACCTTC
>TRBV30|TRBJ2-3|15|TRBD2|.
CAWNRLADSTDTQYF
TGTGCCTGGAATCGGCTAGCGGACAGCACAGATACGCAGTATTTT
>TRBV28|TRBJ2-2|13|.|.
CASISANTGELFF
TGTGCCAGCATAAGCGCGAACACCGGGGAGCTGTTTTTT
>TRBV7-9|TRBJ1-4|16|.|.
CASSFSGAVKNEKLFF
TGTGCCAGCAGCTTTAGTGGGGCAGTCAAAAATGAAAAACTGTTTTTT
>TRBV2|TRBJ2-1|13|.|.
CASSGQGGNEQFF
TGTGCCAGCAGTGGCCAGGGGGGAAATGAGCAGTTCTTC
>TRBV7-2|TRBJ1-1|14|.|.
CASSSQRSTPEAFF
TGTGCCAGCAGCTCGCAGAGGAGTACGCCTGAAGCTTTCTTT
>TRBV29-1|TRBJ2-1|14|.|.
CSVEPKGRPWGQFF
TGCAGCGTTGAACCCAAAGGGCGGCCCTGGGGGCAGTTCTTC
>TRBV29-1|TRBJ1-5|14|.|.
CSVKTADSNQPQHF
TGCAGCGTTAAGACAGCCGATAGCAATCAGCCCCAGCATTTT
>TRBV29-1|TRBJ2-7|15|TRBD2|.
CSVQPTSGVDYEQYF
TGCAGCGTCCAACCTACTAGCGGGGTCGACTACGAGCAGTACTTC
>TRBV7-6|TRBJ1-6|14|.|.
CASSLNRVNSPLHF
TGTGCCAGCAGCTTAAACAGGGTTAATTCACCCCTCCACTTT
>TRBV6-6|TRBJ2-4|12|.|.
CASSYARDGQYF
TGTGCCAGCAGTTATGCGAGGGACGGGCAATACTTC
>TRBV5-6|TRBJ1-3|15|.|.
CASSNAPLGGNTIYF
TGTGCCAGCAGCAATGCACCCCTCGGGGGAAACACCATATATTTT
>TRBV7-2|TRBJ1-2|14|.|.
CASTTETGWYGYTF
TGTGCCAGCACCACCGAGACGGGTTGGTATGGCTACACCTTC
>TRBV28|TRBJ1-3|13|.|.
CATRAGFGNTIYF
TGTGCCACCCGTGCCGGGTTTGGAAACACCATATATTTT
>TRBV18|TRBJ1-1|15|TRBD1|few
CASSPPGQRNTEAFF
TGTGCCAGCTCACCACCGGGACAGAGGAACACTGAAGCTTTCTTT
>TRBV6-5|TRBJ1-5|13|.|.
CASSRSEKGPQHF
TGTGCCAGCAGTCGCTCAGAGAAAGGGCCCCAGCATTTT
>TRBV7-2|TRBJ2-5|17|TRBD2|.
CASSFPAGGRGGETQYF
TGTGCCAGCAGCTTCCCCGCGGGAGGGCGTGGGGGAGAGACCCAGTACTTC
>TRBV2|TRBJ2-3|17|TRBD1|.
CASSSGTGGVGGDTQYF
TGTGCCAGCAGTTCCGGGACAGGGGGCGTAGGGGGAGATACGCAGTATTTT
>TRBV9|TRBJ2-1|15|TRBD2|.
CASSAGLAGESEQFF
TGTGCCAGCAGCGCAGGACTAGCGGGGGAGAGTGAGCAGTTCTTC
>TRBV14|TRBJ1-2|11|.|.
CASSQDRGYTF
TGTGCCAGCAGCCAAGATAGGGGCTACACCTTC
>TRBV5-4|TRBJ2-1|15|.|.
CASTLDSSSYNEQFF
TGTGCCAGCACCCTGGACAGCAGCTCCTACAATGAGCAGTTCTTC
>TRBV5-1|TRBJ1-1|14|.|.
CASATGQGNTEAFF
TGCGCCAGCGCAACGGGCCAGGGTAACACTGAAGCTTTCTTT
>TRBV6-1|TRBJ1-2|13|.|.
CASSGGDNYGYTF
TGTGCCAGCAGTGGAGGGGATAACTATGGCTACACCTTC
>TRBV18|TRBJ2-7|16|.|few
CASSPLVQGVPYEQYF
TGTGCCAGCTCACCACTGGTACAGGGTGTCCCCTACGAGCAGTACTTC
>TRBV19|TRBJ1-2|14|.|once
CASSSTGLAYGYTF
TGTGCCAGTTCCTCTACAGGGCTAGCTTATGGCTACACCTTC
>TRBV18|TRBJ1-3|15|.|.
CASSPSGSSGNTIYF
TGTGCCAGCTCACCATCCGGCAGCTCTGGAAACACCATATATTTT
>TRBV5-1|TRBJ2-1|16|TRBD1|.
CASSLPTGGASNEQFF
TGCGCCAGCAGCTTACCTACAGGGGGCGCTTCCAATGAGCAGTTCTTC
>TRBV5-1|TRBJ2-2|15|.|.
CASSLSQDISGELFF
TGCGCCAGCAGCTTGAGCCAGGATATATCCGGGGAGCTGTTTTTT